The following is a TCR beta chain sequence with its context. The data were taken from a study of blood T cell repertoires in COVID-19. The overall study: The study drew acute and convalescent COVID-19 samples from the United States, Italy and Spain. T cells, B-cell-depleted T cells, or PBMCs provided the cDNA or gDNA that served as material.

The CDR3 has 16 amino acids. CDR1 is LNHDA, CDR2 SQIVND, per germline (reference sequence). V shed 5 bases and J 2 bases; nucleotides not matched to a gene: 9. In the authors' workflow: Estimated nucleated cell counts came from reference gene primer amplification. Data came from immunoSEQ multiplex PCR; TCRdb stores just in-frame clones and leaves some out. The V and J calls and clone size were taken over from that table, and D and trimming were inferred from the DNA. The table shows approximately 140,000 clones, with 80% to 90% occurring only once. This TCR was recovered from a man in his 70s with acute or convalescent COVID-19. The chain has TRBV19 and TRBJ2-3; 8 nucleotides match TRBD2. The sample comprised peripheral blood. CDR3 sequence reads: CASSLTSDPSTDTQYF. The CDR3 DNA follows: TGTGCCAGTAGTTTGACTAGCGACCCGTCCACAGATACGCAGTATTTT. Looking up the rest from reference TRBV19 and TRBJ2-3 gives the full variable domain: DGGITQSPKYLFRKEGQNVTLSCEQNLNHDAMYWYRQDPGQGLRLIYYSQIVNDFQKGDIAEGYSVSREKKESFPLTVTSAQKNPTAFYLCASSLTSDPSTDTQYFGPGTRLTVL.